The rows below give T cell receptor beta chains drawn from one sample of a study of Ad26.COV2.S vaccination and SARS-CoV-2 variants. The data were produced by immunoSEQ multiplex PCR, yet TCRdb's version contains in-frame clones alone and is incomplete. The repertoire has about 400,000 clones, approximately 89% of them found once; the top ten carry 1.9%. Sample: peripheral blood, taken in a trial of Ad26.COV2.S vaccine versus placebo. All receptors derive from a person aged 18-60 years who received the Ad26.COV2.S COVID-19 vaccine or a placebo. The CDR3 runs from the conserved cysteine through the conserved F or W. The order of the fields is J gene, clone size, D gene, V gene, CDR3 protein, CDR3 DNA. A D gene is named only where the DNA matches it firmly. The size entry is marked missing in some rows and otherwise reads once, few, many or a size class.

TRBJ2-7 NA NA TRBV5-1 CASSLWTDYEQYF TGCGCCAGCAGCCTCTGGACAGACTACGAGCAGTACTTC
TRBJ2-1 NA NA TRBV10-3 CAISASYNEQFF TGTGCCATCAGTGCCTCCTACAATGAGCAGTTCTTC
TRBJ2-7 NA TRBD1 TRBV5-1 CARTGAYEQYF TGCGCCCGGACAGGGGCCTACGAGCAGTACTTC
TRBJ2-2 NA TRBD1 TRBV4-1 CASSQGLARGNGELFF TGCGCCAGCAGCCAAGGACTGGCCAGGGGGAACGGGGAGCTGTTTTTT
TRBJ2-3 NA NA TRBV12-3/TRBV12-4 CASTLHGDTQYF TGTGCCAGCACCCTTCATGGGGATACGCAGTATTTT
TRBJ1-2 once NA TRBV9 CASSVAAFSGFYGYTF TGTGCCAGCAGCGTAGCTGCCTTCTCGGGCTTCTATGGCTACACCTTC
TRBJ2-7 NA TRBD2 TRBV6-1 CASSEAGGGAYEQYF TGTGCCAGCAGTGAAGCTGGGGGAGGGGCCTACGAGCAGTACTTC
TRBJ2-3 NA NA TRBV5-4 CASSLGRTDTQYF TGTGCCAGCAGCTTGGGTAGGACAGATACGCAGTATTTT
TRBJ2-4 NA TRBD1 TRBV5-6 CASSRQGMEVKNIQYF TGTGCCAGCAGCCGACAGGGGATGGAGGTGAAAAACATTCAGTACTTC
TRBJ1-6 NA TRBD1 TRBV5-6 CASSLAGQPNSPLHF TGTGCCAGCAGCTTGGCGGGACAGCCTAATTCACCCCTCCACTTT
TRBJ2-7 few TRBD1 TRBV5-1 CASSLAPGQSSSYEQYF TGCGCCAGCAGCTTGGCCCCGGGACAGTCCAGCTCCTACGAGCAGTACTTC
TRBJ2-2 NA NA TRBV2 CASSEGTKYTGELFF TGTGCCAGCAGTGAAGGGACTAAATACACCGGGGAGCTGTTTTTT
TRBJ2-1 NA NA TRBV28 CASSLISGGSNEQFF TGTGCCAGCAGTTTAATTAGCGGAGGGTCCAATGAGCAGTTCTTC
TRBJ2-2 NA TRBD2 TRBV5-1 CASSSRRLAGAKSYGELFF TGCGCCAGCAGCTCAAGGAGACTAGCGGGAGCTAAGTCGTACGGGGAGCTGTTTTTT
TRBJ2-1 few TRBD2 TRBV5-1 CASSTGTSGYNEQFF TGCGCCAGCAGCACCGGGACTAGCGGCTACAATGAGCAGTTCTTC
TRBJ2-2 NA TRBD2 TRBV19 CASTMGIGTSDNTGELFF TGTGCCAGTACCATGGGGATTGGGACTAGCGATAACACCGGGGAGCTGTTTTTT
TRBJ1-6 NA NA TRBV7-2 CASSSGLSNNSPLHF TGTGCCAGCAGCTCGGGACTTTCGAATAATTCACCCCTCCACTTT
TRBJ1-2 NA NA TRBV15 CATSATGTDYGYTF TGTGCCACCAGCGCGACCGGGACTGACTATGGCTACACCTTC
TRBJ1-2 NA NA TRBV6-2/TRBV6-3 CASRPVGGSYGYTF TGTGCCAGCCGCCCGGTCGGGGGCAGCTATGGCTACACCTTC
TRBJ1-2 NA NA TRBV5-8 CASSFSLDRLYGYTF TGTGCCAGCAGCTTTAGTCTCGACAGACTCTATGGCTACACCTTC
TRBJ2-7 NA NA TRBV18 CASSPDRYEQYF TGTGCCAGCTCACCTGACAGATACGAGCAGTACTTC
TRBJ1-2 NA NA TRBV2 CANPVQGVGVYGYTF TGTGCCAACCCGGTTCAAGGTGTAGGGGTCTATGGCTACACCTTC
TRBJ1-6 NA NA TRBV5-6 CASSLRQALGPLHF TGTGCCAGCAGCCTCCGACAGGCCCTCGGACCCCTCCACTTT
TRBJ2-3 NA NA TRBV4-1 CASSQDPGLGADTQYF TGCGCCAGCAGCCAAGACCCAGGGTTGGGCGCAGATACGCAGTATTTT
TRBJ2-7 NA NA TRBV29-1 CSVRPNLYEQYF TGCAGCGTTAGACCCAACCTTTACGAGCAGTACTTC
TRBJ2-5 NA TRBD2 TRBV7-9 CASSLAGGRAKETQYF TGTGCCAGCAGCTTAGCGGGCGGGAGGGCCAAGGAGACCCAGTACTTC
TRBJ2-1 NA NA TRBV6-4 CASRRAPEGYNEQFF TGTGCCAGCAGGAGAGCGCCCGAGGGATACAATGAGCAGTTCTTC
TRBJ1-2 NA NA TRBV27 CASSRTPNYGYTF TGTGCCAGCAGTCGCACCCCTAACTATGGCTACACCTTC
TRBJ2-1 NA NA TRBV6-6 CASSYSEWGNEQFF TGTGCCAGCAGTTACTCCGAGTGGGGCAATGAGCAGTTCTTC
TRBJ2-1 NA NA TRBV30 CAWSPTDPNEQFF TGTGCCTGGAGCCCGACAGACCCCAATGAGCAGTTCTTC
TRBJ1-1 NA TRBD1 TRBV5-1 CASSSLGTGGTEAFF TGCGCCAGCAGCTCCCTAGGGACAGGGGGAACTGAAGCTTTCTTT